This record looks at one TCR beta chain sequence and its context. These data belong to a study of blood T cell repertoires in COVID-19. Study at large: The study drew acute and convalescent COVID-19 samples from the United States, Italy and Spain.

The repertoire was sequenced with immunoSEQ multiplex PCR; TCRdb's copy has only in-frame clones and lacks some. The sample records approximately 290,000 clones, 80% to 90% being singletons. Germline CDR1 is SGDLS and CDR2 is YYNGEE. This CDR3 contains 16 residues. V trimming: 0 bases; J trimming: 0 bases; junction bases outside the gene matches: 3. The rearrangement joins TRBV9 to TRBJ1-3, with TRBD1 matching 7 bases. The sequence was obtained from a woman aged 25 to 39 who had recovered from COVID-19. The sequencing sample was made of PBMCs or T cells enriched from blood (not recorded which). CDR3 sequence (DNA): TGTGCCAGCAGCGTAGGGACAGGCCTCTCTGGAAACACCATATATTTT. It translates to CASSVGTGLSGNTIYF.